What follows are 31 T cell receptor beta chains derived from one specimen sequenced in a study of T cell changes during pregnancy in multiple sclerosis. Repertoires were generated with immunoSEQ multiplex PCR, while TCRdb's copy carries only in-frame clones and drops some. This repertoire shows 40,000 to 45,000 clones, 85% to 95% found once; its top ten account for about 1.5%. What was sequenced was peripheral blood. These receptors were obtained from a female donor with multiple sclerosis, enrolled in a pregnancy study.

This chain joins TRBV13 and TRBJ2-2; D tentatively reads TRBD1 or TRBD2 (5 bases each). Deletions cut 3 bases from V and 6 bases from J, with 11 bases between. Looked up from germline, CDR1 is PRHDT and CDR2 is FYEKMQ (reference sequence). This CDR3 is 14 amino acids long. As DNA, the CDR3 is TGTGCCAGCAGCTTGTGGGGGAGCGCCGGGGAGCTGTTTTTT. This sequence encodes CASSLWGSAGELFF.

The rearrangement uses TRBV18 and TRBJ1-4; D unresolved. The CDR3 is made up of 15 amino acids. Trimming removed 3 bases at V and 3 bases at J, with 11 bases between. In germline, CDR1 is KGHSH, CDR2 LQKENI. The CDR3 loop is CASSPYAAANEKLFF. The CDR3 DNA follows: TGTGCCAGCTCACCTTACGCCGCGGCTAATGAAAAACTGTTTTTT.

The chain uses TRBV28 and TRBJ2-7; D gene unclear. Trimming stripped 5 bases from V and 1 base from J, with 15 bases between. This CDR3 has 15 amino acids. Germline assignment: CDR1 MDHEN and CDR2 SYDVKM. In DNA form, the CDR3 reads TGTGCCAGCAGTCCGCCCGGCCGGTTATCCTACGAGCAGTACTTC. Translated, it gives CASSPPGRLSYEQYF. Full variable domain (outside the CDR3, taken from reference TRBV28 and TRBJ2-7): DVKVTQSSRYLVKRTGEKVFLECVQDMDHENMFWYRQDPGLGLRLIYFSYDVKMKEKGDIPEGYSVSREKKERFSLILESASTNQTSMYLCASSPPGRLSYEQYFGPGTRLTVT.

CDR3 bases: TGTGCCAGCAGTTTAGGAGGATATAGCAATCAGCCCCAGCATTTT. It translates to CASSLGGYSNQPQHF. The rearrangement joins TRBV27 to TRBJ1-5; D call uncertain. CDR1 and CDR2 from the germline V gene are MNHEY and SMNVEV (reference sequence). Trimming removed 2 bases from V and 0 bases from J, with 8 bases in between. This CDR3 has 15 amino acids.

The chain has TRBV5-1 and TRBJ1-4, with unresolved D. V was cut by 1 base and J by 3 bases, with 4 bases left in between. This CDR3 has 13 amino acids. Germline loops: CDR1 SGHRS, CDR2 YFSETQ. CDR3 DNA sequence: TGCGCCAGCAGCTTGTCGGCTAATGAAAAACTGTTTTTT. Translated, it gives CASSLSANEKLFF. The whole variable domain, remainder taken from reference TRBV5-1 and TRBJ1-4, is KAGVTQTPRYLIKTRGQQVTLSCSPISGHRSVSWYQQTPGQGLQFLFEYFSETQRNKGNFPGRFSGRQFSNSRSEMNVSTLELGDSALYLCASSLSANEKLFFGSGTQLSVL.

The chain is built from TRBV28 and TRBJ2-7, with D maybe TRBD2 (5 bases). V was shortened by 7 bases and J by 6 bases, with 10 bases between the two germline ends. CDR3 size: 11 residues. The V gene's germline CDR1 is MDHEN and CDR2 SYDVKM. CDR3 in DNA: TGTGCCAGCAACCTGGGAGTCGAGCAGTACTTC. This encodes CASNLGVEQYF.

The V and J genes are TRBV6-5 and TRBJ2-5; tentatively, D is TRBD1 or TRBD2 (5 bases each). The CDR3 totals 13 residues. CDR1 is MNHEY, CDR2 SVGAGI, per germline. Between the trimmed V and J ends, which lost 4 bases and 4 bases, there was a span of 10 bases. CDR3 bases: TGTGCCAGCAGTTCTCCGGGGCCAGAGACCCAGTACTTC. This codes for CASSSPGPETQYF.

J is TRBJ2-2 and V is TRBV7-9; no clear D gene. V lost 3 bases and J 4 bases, leaving 3 bases between the germline ends. The CDR3 totals 12 residues. Germline-derived CDR1 and CDR2 are SEHNR and FQNEAQ (reference sequence). The CDR3 DNA is TGTGCCAGCAGCTTTGGCACCGGGGAGCTGTTTTTT. The encoded protein is CASSFGTGELFF.

This rearrangement joins TRBV11-3 to TRBJ2-7; the D gene is possibly TRBD2 (6 bases). The germline gives CDR1 SGHNT, CDR2 YENEEA. This CDR3 is 16 amino acids long. V was pared by 5 bases and J by 2 bases, with 19 bases between. The CDR3 loop is CASSPRLSGGTYEQYF. The CDR3 DNA is TGTGCCAGCAGCCCTCGGCTTAGCGGAGGGACCTACGAGCAGTACTTC.

This chain connects TRBV11-1 to TRBJ1-2; TRBD1 is a possible D gene (6 bases). The CDR3 totals 14 residues. V was shortened by 5 bases and J by 0 bases, with 10 bases between the two germline ends. Germline lookup yields CDR1 SGHAT and CDR2 FQDESV (reference sequence). The CDR3, as DNA: TGTGCCAGCAGCCCCGGACAGACTAACTATGGCTACACCTTC. Protein: CASSPGQTNYGYTF. Full variable domain (rest looked up from reference TRBV11-1 and TRBJ1-2): EAEVAQSPRYKITEKSQAVAFWCDPISGHATLYWYRQILGQGPELLVQFQDESVVDDSQLPKDRFSAERLKGVDSTLKIQPAELGDSAMYLCASSPGQTNYGYTFGSGTRLTVV.

The chain employs TRBV4-1 and TRBJ2-7; no firm D call. V was trimmed by 0 bases and J by 4 bases, leaving 13 bases between them. This CDR3 has 15 residues. In germline, CDR1 is MGHRA, CDR2 YSYEKL. The CDR3 loop is CASSQDSTSRYEQYF. The CDR3 coding sequence is TGCGCCAGCAGCCAAGATTCGACTTCTCGATACGAGCAGTACTTC.

This chain connects TRBV11-3 to TRBJ2-1; no reliable D call. V was trimmed by 4 bases and J by 5 bases, leaving 15 bases between them. Germline V gene data show CDR1 as SGHNT and CDR2 as YENEEA. This CDR3 spans 15 amino acids. The CDR3 DNA follows: TGTGCCAGCAGCTCCGCCCCCCGGACCGACAATGAGCAGTTCTTC. It codes for CASSSAPRTDNEQFF. Complete variable domain (other parts from reference TRBV11-3 and TRBJ2-1): EAGVVQSPRYKIIEKKQPVAFWCNPISGHNTLYWYLQNLGQGPELLIRYENEEAVDDSQLPKDRFSAERLKGVDSTLKIQPAELGDSAVYLCASSSAPRTDNEQFFGPGTRLTVL.

The rearrangement uses TRBV6-5 and TRBJ1-1; D gene unclear. This CDR3 contains 14 residues. V was trimmed by 6 bases and J by 3 bases, leaving 14 bases between them. CDR1 is MNHEY, CDR2 SVGAGI, per germline. CDR3 nucleotide sequence: TGTGCCAGCAGCCCGTCCGGCCCTGACACTGAAGCTTTCTTT. Translating gives CASSPSGPDTEAFF.

The V and J genes are TRBV9 and TRBJ2-3, with D unresolved. This CDR3 comprises 16 residues. Germline-derived CDR1 and CDR2 are SGDLS and YYNGEE. Trimming pared 0 bases from V and 2 bases from J, leaving 13 bases between. The CDR3 loop reads CASSVGSSQNTDTQYF. The DNA for the CDR3 is TGTGCCAGCAGCGTAGGGTCATCCCAAAACACAGATACGCAGTATTTT. Combining the CDR3 with reference TRBV9 and TRBJ2-3 gives the whole variable domain DSGVTQTPKHLITATGQRVTLRCSPRSGDLSVYWYQQSLDQGLQFLIQYYNGEERAKGNILERFSAQQFPDLHSELNLSSLELGDSALYFCASSVGSSQNTDTQYFGPGTRLTVL.

This clone was detected once. The chain has TRBV19 and TRBJ1-3; D ambiguous. The V end lost 10 bases, the J end lost 4 bases, and 8 bases lay between the germline ends. Germline V CDR1 and CDR2: LNHDA, SQIVND (reference sequence). The CDR3 is 11 amino acids. As DNA, the CDR3 is TGTGCCACTGGTAGCGGAAACACCATATATTTT. Translation: CATGSGNTIYF. Using reference TRBV19 and TRBJ1-3 for the parts outside the CDR3, the full variable domain is DGGITQSPKYLFRKEGQNVTLSCEQNLNHDAMYWYRQDPGQGLRLIYYSQIVNDFQKGDIAEGYSVSREKKESFPLTVTSAQKNPTAFYLCATGSGNTIYFGEGSWLTVV.

The chain joins TRBV6-5 to TRBJ1-4; D not resolved. From germline, CDR1 is MNHEY and CDR2 SVGAGI. Trimming removed 2 bases from V and 5 bases from J, with 9 bases in between. There are 14 residues in the CDR3. The CDR3 bases are TGTGCCAGCAGTTACGGGGTCACGAATGAAAAACTGTTTTTT. This translates into CASSYGVTNEKLFF.

This chain uses TRBV11-2 with TRBJ1-2; D is perhaps TRBD1 (5 bases). The CDR3 extends over 13 amino acids. CDR1 is SGHAT, CDR2 FQNNGV, per germline. The CDR3 region is CATQRGLNYGYTF. The CDR3 bases are TGTGCTACCCAAAGGGGCTTAAACTATGGCTACACCTTC.

V is TRBV13 and J is TRBJ2-1; 7 bases line up with TRBD2. The CDR3 contains 15 residues. CDR1 PRHDT and CDR2 FYEKMQ come from the germline V gene (reference sequence). J gave up 4 bases and V 4 bases, and 7 bases lay outside the gene matches. The CDR3 sequence is CASSSGRADYNEQFF. CDR3 nucleotides: TGTGCCAGCAGCTCAGGGAGGGCGGATTACAATGAGCAGTTCTTC.

As for this clone: One end of the junction fails to match germline, which may point to a read error. Other DNA variants within this sample encode the same CDR3. The rearrangement links TRBV5-1 to TRBJ1-1; D is undetermined. The CDR3 length is 15 residues. Germline V gives CDR1 SGHRS, CDR2 YFSETQ. The CDR3 DNA is TGTGCCAGCAGCCGTAGTGGCGCAGGAGACACTGAAGCTTTCTTT. Its translation is CASSRSGAGDTEAFF.

The chain carries TRBV27 and TRBJ2-7; TRBD2 might be the D (5 bases). Germline V lookup: CDR1 MNHEY, CDR2 SMNVEV (reference sequence). The CDR3 loop spans 14 amino acids. V was clipped by 4 bases and J by 1 base, with 11 bases between them. The CDR3 loop reads CASSSWTDSYEQYF. The CDR3 bases are TGTGCCAGCAGTTCCTGGACTGATTCCTACGAGCAGTACTTC.

CDR3 in amino acids: CASSHSSGTSTDEQYF. The CDR3 DNA follows: TGCGCCAGCAGCCACTCAAGCGGGACTAGTACGGACGAGCAGTACTTC. The chain recombines TRBV4-3 with TRBJ2-7; 8 bases align to TRBD2. The germline V gene encodes CDR1 LGHNA and CDR2 YSLEER. This CDR3 region has 16 residues. J lost 5 bases, V lost 3 bases, and 12 bases had no gene match.

This chain links TRBV4-1 with TRBJ2-5, with 12 bases matching TRBD2. The CDR3 runs to 18 residues. Trimming removed 4 bases from V and 5 bases from J; junction bases left unmatched: 14. Germline CDR1 reads MGHRA; CDR2 reads YSYEKL. The CDR3 DNA sequence: TGCGCCAGCAGCCTCACCCCCCCGGCTAGCGGGAGGGGTGAGACCCAGTACTTC. Its protein is CASSLTPPASGRGETQYF.

This sequence joins TRBV21-1 and TRBJ2-7; TRBD1 is taken as the D call from the table, unchecked against the DNA. TRBV21-1 is tagged as a pseudogene. The CDR3 is made up of 16 amino acids. Here the CDR3 DNA reads TGTGCCAGCAGCAAACTCGCGACAGGGGGCTTCTACGAGCAGTACTTC. Translating gives CASSKLATGGFYEQYF.

Here the CDR3 DNA reads TGTGCCAGTAGTAAGGGGGTGACAGGGGTTCAGCCCCAGCATTTT. It translates to CASSKGVTGVQPQHF. The chain has TRBV19 and TRBJ1-5; the match to TRBD1 covers 8 bases. V shed 4 bases and J 6 bases; nucleotides not matched to a gene: 8. The CDR3 sequence is 15 residues long. Per germline, CDR1 LNHDA and CDR2 SQIVND (reference sequence). The variable domain in full, with the rest retrieved from reference TRBV19 and TRBJ1-5, is DGGITQSPKYLFRKEGQNVTLSCEQNLNHDAMYWYRQDPGQGLRLIYYSQIVNDFQKGDIAEGYSVSREKKESFPLTVTSAQKNPTAFYLCASSKGVTGVQPQHFGDGTRLSIL.

This clone showed up just once. The chain is built from TRBV28 and TRBJ2-2, with unresolved D. The CDR3 length is 15 residues. Germline V gene lookup returns CDR1 MDHEN and CDR2 SYDVKM. The V gene lost 4 bases and the J gene lost 4 bases, with 13 bases spanning the gap. The CDR3 coding sequence is TGTGCCAGCAGTTCCCGGTTAGGTGGCACCGGGGAGCTGTTTTTT. Its protein is CASSSRLGGTGELFF.

The chain is built from TRBV7-3 and TRBJ1-1; D unresolved. The CDR3 has 14 amino acids. Looked up from germline, CDR1 is SGHTA and CDR2 is FQGTGA. The ends were cut back, 4 bases at V and 2 bases at J, with 11 bases in the middle. CDR3 bases: TGTGCCAGCAGCTCTCTAGGGCCTAACACTGAAGCTTTCTTT. Its translation is CASSSLGPNTEAFF.

V gene TRBV19 combines with J gene TRBJ2-5, with D perhaps matching TRBD2 (6 bases). Germline lookup yields CDR1 LNHDA and CDR2 SQIVND (reference sequence). The CDR3 sequence is 16 residues long. Trimming shortened V by 4 bases and J by 1 base, and 16 bases separated the two germline ends. The CDR3 here is CASSKNGGTTQETQYF. The DNA of the CDR3 is TGTGCCAGTAGTAAGAACGGCGGGACGACCCAAGAGACCCAGTACTTC.

The chain carries TRBV5-1 and TRBJ2-3; D is possibly TRBD2 (6 bases). V was clipped by 4 bases and J by 6 bases, with 12 bases between them. From germline, CDR1 is SGHRS and CDR2 YFSETQ. The CDR3 totals 13 residues. CDR3 sequence reads: CASSTPGEDTQYF. The CDR3 DNA follows: TGCGCCAGCAGCACGCCGGGGGAGGATACGCAGTATTTT.

CDR3 protein: CASSLGATYEQYF. CDR3 DNA: TGTGCCAGCAGTTTAGGGGCGACCTACGAGCAGTACTTC. The chain recombines TRBV27 with TRBJ2-7; TRBD1 might be the D (5 bases). The CDR3 length is 13 residues. Germline V gene sequence: CDR1 MNHEY, CDR2 SMNVEV (reference sequence). V gave up 2 bases and J gave up 2 bases, with 7 bases separating them.

The chain carries TRBV11-3 and TRBJ2-5; 7 nucleotides agree with TRBD2. After removal of 4 bases from V and 3 bases from J, the junction contained 2 bases not matched to a gene. Germline CDR1 is SGHNT and CDR2 is YENEEA. The CDR3 has 13 residues. CDR3 nucleotide sequence: TGTGCCAGCAGCTCTCTAGCGGAAGAGACCCAGTACTTC. The encoded protein is CASSSLAEETQYF.

As DNA, the CDR3 is TGTGCCAGCAGCTGGGGGCACTACGAGCAGTACTTC. The encoded protein is CASSWGHYEQYF. The chain couples TRBV5-4 to TRBJ2-7; tentative D call: TRBD1 (6 bases). Germline assignment: CDR1 SGHNT and CDR2 YYREEE (reference sequence). CDR3 length: 12 amino acids. V was pared by 3 bases and J by 3 bases, with 7 bases between.